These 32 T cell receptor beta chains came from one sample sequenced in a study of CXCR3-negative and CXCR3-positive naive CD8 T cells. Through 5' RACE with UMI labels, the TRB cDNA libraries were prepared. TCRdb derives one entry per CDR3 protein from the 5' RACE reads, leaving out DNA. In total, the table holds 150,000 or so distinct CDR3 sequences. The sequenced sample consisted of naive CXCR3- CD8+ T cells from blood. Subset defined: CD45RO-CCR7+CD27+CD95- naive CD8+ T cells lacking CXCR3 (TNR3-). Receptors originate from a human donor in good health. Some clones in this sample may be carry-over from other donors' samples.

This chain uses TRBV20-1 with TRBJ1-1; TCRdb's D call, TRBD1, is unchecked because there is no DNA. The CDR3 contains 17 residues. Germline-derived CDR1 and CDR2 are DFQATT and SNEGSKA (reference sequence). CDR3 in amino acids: CSASLDRNLQMNTEAFF.

The CDR3 sequence is CSVDRYNEQFF. The rearrangement uses TRBV29-1 and TRBJ2-1. From germline, CDR1 is SQVTM and CDR2 ANQGSEA. This CDR3 spans 11 amino acids.

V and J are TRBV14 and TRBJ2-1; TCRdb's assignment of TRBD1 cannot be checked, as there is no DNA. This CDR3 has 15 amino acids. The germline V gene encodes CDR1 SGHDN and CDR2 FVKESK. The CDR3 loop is CASSPRTGDYNEQFF.

The CDR3 here is CASSLLGQAAHEQYF. The chain employs TRBV28 and TRBJ2-7. CDR3 size: 15 residues. Germline V gene data show CDR1 as MDHEN and CDR2 as SYDVKM.

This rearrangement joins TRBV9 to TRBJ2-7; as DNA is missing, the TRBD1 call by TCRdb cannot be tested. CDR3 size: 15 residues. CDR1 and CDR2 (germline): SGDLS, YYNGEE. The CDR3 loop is CASSVAAGPSYEQYF.

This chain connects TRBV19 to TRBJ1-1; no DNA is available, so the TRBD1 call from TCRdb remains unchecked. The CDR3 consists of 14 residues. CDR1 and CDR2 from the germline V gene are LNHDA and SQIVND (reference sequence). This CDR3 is CASTIWEGGPEAFF.

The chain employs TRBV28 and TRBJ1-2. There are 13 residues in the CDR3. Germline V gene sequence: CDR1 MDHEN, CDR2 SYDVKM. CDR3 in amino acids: CASSFAVNYGYTF.

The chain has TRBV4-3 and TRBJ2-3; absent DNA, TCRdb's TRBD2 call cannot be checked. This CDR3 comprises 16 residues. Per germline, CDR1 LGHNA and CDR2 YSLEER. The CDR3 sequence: CASSQRTSGVTDTQYF.

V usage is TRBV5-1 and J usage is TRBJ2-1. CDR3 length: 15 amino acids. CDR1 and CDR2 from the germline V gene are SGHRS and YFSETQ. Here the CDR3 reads CASSLLWSSYNEQFF.

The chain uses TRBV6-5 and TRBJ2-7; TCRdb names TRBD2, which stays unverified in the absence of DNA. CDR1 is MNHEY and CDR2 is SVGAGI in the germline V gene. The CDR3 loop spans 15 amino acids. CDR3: CASSTLAGGPYEQYF.

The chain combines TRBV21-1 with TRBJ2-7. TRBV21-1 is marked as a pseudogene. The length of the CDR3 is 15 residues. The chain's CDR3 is CASSKAAGTSYEQYF.

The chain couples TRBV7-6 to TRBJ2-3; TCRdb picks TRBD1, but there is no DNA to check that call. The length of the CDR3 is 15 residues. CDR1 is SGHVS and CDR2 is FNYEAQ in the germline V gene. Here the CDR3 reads CASSTWTGGTDTQYF.

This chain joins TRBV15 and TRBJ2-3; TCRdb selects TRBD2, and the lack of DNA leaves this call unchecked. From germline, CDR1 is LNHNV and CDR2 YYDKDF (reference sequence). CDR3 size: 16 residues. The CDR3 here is CATSSGLAGAWDTQYF.

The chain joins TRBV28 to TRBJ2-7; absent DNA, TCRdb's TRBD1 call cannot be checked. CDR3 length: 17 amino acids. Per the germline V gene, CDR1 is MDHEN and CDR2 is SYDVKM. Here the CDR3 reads CASSPQSRDRVMYEQYF. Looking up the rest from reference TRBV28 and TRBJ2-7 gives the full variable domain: DVKVTQSSRYLVKRTGEKVFLECVQDMDHENMFWYRQDPGLGLRLIYFSYDVKMKEKGDIPEGYSVSREKKERFSLILESASTNQTSMYLCASSPQSRDRVMYEQYFGPGTRLTVT.

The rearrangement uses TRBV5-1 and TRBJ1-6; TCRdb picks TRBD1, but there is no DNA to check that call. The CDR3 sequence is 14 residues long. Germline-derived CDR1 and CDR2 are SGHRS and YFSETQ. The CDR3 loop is CASSEAGERSPLHF.

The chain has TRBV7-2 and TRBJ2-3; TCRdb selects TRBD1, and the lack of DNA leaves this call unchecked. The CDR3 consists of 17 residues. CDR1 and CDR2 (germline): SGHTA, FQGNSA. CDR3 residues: CASSLGGARPGPDTQYF.

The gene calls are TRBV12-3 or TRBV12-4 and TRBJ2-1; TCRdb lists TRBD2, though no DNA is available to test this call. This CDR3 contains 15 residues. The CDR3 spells CASSVGVSSYNEQFF.

This CDR3 reads CATSTRDPTNEKLFF. The gene calls are TRBV15 and TRBJ1-4; TCRdb selects TRBD1, and the lack of DNA leaves this call unchecked. This CDR3 is built from 15 residues. The V gene's germline CDR1 is LNHNV and CDR2 YYDKDF (reference sequence). The variable domain in full, completed from reference TRBV15 and TRBJ1-4, reads DAMVIQNPRYQVTQFGKPVTLSCSQTLNHNVMYWYQQKSSQAPKLLFHYYDKDFNNEADTPDNFQSRRPNTSFCFLDIRSPGLGDTAMYLCATSTRDPTNEKLFFGSGTQLSVL.

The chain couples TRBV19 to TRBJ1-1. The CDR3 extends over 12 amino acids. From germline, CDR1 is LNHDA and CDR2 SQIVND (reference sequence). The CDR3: CASKGRYTEAFF.

CDR3 sequence reads: CASSPRQASSYEQYF. The chain recombines TRBV28 with TRBJ2-7; the D call of TRBD1 rests on TCRdb alone, since no DNA is present to check it. CDR1 is MDHEN, CDR2 SYDVKM, per germline. The CDR3 runs to 15 residues.

This chain's CDR3 is CASSLLAGGPGELFF. This sequence joins TRBV7-3 and TRBJ2-2; the TCRdb D gene call, TRBD2, has no DNA to confirm it. Germline CDR1 reads SGHTA; CDR2 reads FQGTGA. This CDR3 has 15 residues.

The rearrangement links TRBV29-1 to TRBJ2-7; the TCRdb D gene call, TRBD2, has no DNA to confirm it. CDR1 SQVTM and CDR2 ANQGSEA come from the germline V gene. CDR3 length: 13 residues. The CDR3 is CSGSGSAPYEQYF.

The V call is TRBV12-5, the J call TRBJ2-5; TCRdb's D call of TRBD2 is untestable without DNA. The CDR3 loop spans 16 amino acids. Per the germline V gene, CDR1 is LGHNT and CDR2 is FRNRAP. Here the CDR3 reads CASGLGTSGGDKTQYF.

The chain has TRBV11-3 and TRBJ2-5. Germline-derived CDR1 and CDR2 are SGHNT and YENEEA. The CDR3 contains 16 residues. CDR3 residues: CASSTRHDVGQETQYF.

The CDR3 protein is CASSLEGNRGLNYGYTF. The rearrangement uses TRBV7-9 and TRBJ1-2; the TCRdb call, TRBD1, lacks DNA for checking. The CDR3 runs to 17 residues. Germline CDR1 reads SEHNR; CDR2 reads FQNEAQ (reference sequence).

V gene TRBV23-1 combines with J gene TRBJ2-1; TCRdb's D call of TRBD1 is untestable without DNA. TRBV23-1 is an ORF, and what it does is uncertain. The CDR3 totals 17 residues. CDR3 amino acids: CANHGGRVQGVCNEQFF.

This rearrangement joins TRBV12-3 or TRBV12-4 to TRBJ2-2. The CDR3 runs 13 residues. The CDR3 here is CASREVDTGELFF.

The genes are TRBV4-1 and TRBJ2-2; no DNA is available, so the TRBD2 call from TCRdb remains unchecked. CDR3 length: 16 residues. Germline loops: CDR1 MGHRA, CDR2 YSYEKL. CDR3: CASSGGGDANTGELFF.

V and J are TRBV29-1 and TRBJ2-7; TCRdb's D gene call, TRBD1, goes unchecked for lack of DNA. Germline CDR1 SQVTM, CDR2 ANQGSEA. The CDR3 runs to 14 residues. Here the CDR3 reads CSARAGTETYEQYF.

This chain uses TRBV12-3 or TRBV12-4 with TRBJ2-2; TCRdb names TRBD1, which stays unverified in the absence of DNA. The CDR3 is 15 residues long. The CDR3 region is CASSSTGANTGELFF.

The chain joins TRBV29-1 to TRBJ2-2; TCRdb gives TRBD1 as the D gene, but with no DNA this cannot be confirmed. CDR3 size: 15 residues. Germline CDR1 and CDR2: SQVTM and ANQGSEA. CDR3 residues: CSVALQGANTGELFF.

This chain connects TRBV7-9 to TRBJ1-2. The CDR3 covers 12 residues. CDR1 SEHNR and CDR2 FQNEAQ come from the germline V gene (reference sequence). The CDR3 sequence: CASSLGGYGYTF.